These 9 T cell receptor beta chains were sequenced from one sample in a study of T-cell reconstitution after alpha-beta-depleted transplantation in children. Unique molecular identifiers were used to barcode this TCRbeta library. MiXCR, run by TCRdb on the PCR reads, gives a single entry per CDR3 protein. The sample includes about 210,000 distinct CDR3 sequences, roughly a sixth seen only once; the top ten take 40% to 50%. Sequences were derived from PBMCs, mostly from graft donor cells, sampled 360 days after TCRalphabeta/CD19-depleted stem cell transplant. Receptors originate from a male patient aged 2-15 years who had a stem cell transplant for acute lymphoblastic leukemia, so the T cells may come from the graft donor.

This clonotype has more than one count but fewer than ten. The V and J genes are TRBV7-2 and TRBJ2-3, with D perhaps matching TRBD1 or TRBD2 (5 bases each). This CDR3 is 16 amino acids long. The V end was cut by 3 bases, the J end by 2 bases, with 15 bases between. The germline gives CDR1 SGHTA, CDR2 FQGNSA. CDR3 amino acids: CASSLEQKGTTDTQYF. The DNA for the CDR3 is TGTGCCAGCAGCTTGGAACAGAAAGGGACCACAGATACGCAGTATTTT. The whole variable domain, remainder taken from reference TRBV7-2 and TRBJ2-3, is GAGVSQSPSNKVTEKGKDVELRCDPISGHTALYWYRQSLGQGLEFLIYFQGNSAPDKSGLPSDRFSAERTGGSVSTLTIQRTQQEDSAVYLCASSLEQKGTTDTQYFGPGTRLTVL.

The V and J genes are TRBV10-2 and TRBJ2-3; 8 bases map to TRBD2. V trimming: 1 base; J trimming: 2 bases; junction bases outside the gene matches: 5. Per the germline V gene, CDR1 is WSHSY and CDR2 is SAAADI. The CDR3 sequence is 16 residues long. This CDR3 is CASSEFGGGTTDTQYF. The CDR3 region has the DNA TGCGCCAGCAGTGAGTTTGGCGGGGGGACCACAGATACGCAGTATTTT.

The gene calls are TRBV11-2 and TRBJ1-4; D gene ambiguous. Germline V gene data show CDR1 as SGHAT and CDR2 as FQNNGV. The V and J ends lost 6 bases and 0 bases respectively, with 11 bases between them. The CDR3 consists of 15 residues. The CDR3 here is CASRTGRTTNEKLFF. CDR3 in DNA: TGTGCCAGCAGGACGGGCCGTACAACTAATGAAAAACTGTTTTTT.

This rearrangement joins TRBV11-2 to TRBJ2-1; D gene uncertain. The CDR3 length is 14 residues. Trimming removed 6 bases at V and 10 bases at J, with 19 bases between. Germline V gene lookup returns CDR1 SGHAT and CDR2 FQNNGV. CDR3 region: CASSLKSHFGEQFF. Written as DNA, the CDR3 is TGTGCCAGCAGTTTAAAGTCCCATTTTGGGGAGCAGTTCTTC. Drawing the rest from reference TRBV11-2 and TRBJ2-1, the complete variable domain is EAGVAQSPRYKIIEKRQSVAFWCNPISGHATLYWYQQILGQGPKLLIQFQNNGVVDDSQLPKDRFSAERLKGVDSTLKIQPAKLEDSAVYLCASSLKSHFGEQFFGPGTRLTVL.

The chain joins TRBV19 to TRBJ2-3; 11 nucleotides line up with TRBD2. J was trimmed by 4 bases and V by 1 base; bases with no gene match: 4. CDR1 is LNHDA, CDR2 SQIVND, per germline (reference sequence). The CDR3 is made up of 16 amino acids. The CDR3 region has the DNA TGTGCCAGTAGTATAGGTAGCGGGGGGGCCCCAGATACGCAGTATTTT. This encodes CASSIGSGGAPDTQYF.

The chain employs TRBV10-3 and TRBJ2-1; D gene unclear. Germline V CDR1 and CDR2: ENHRY, SYGVKD. V lost 5 bases and J lost 7, with 6 bases in between. CDR3 length: 11 amino acids. CDR3: CAISFDNEQFF. For the CDR3, the DNA is TGTGCCATCAGTTTTGATAATGAGCAGTTCTTC.

The table lists this clonotype with a few counts. This chain connects TRBV5-5 to TRBJ2-7, with a tentative D call TRBD1 (5 bases). The CDR3 totals 13 residues. The V gene's germline CDR1 is SGHKS and CDR2 YYEKEE (reference sequence). Between the trimmed V and J ends, which lost 4 bases and 3 bases, there was a span of 11 bases. The CDR3 coding sequence is TGTGCCAGCAGCGTAACAGGATACTACGAGCAGTACTTC. Translated, it gives CASSVTGYYEQYF.

This chain links TRBV2 with TRBJ1-2; TRBD1 aligns across 10 bases. The CDR3 spans 14 residues. Trimming removed 4 bases from V and 8 bases from J; junction bases left unmatched: 7. From germline, CDR1 is SNHLY and CDR2 FYNNEI. CDR3 residues: CASSGTGGKYGYTF. CDR3 nucleotide sequence: TGTGCCAGCAGTGGGACAGGGGGTAAATACGGCTACACCTTC.

This clonotype was picked up many times. The genes are TRBV7-9 and TRBJ1-2; D is ambiguous. V was pared by 7 bases and J by 4 bases, with 10 bases between. The germline V gene has CDR1 SEHNR and CDR2 FQNEAQ (reference sequence). The CDR3 is made up of 12 amino acids. CDR3 sequence: CASTVGGYGYTF. CDR3 sequence (DNA): TGTGCCAGCACCGTAGGCGGCTATGGCTACACCTTC.